The rows below give T cell receptor beta chains drawn from one sample of a study of response to subunit inactivated influenza vaccine. TCRdb itself ran the RT-PCR reads through MiXCR, one entry per CDR3 protein. The table lists roughly 760,000 distinct CDR3 sequences, around 20% of them singletons. The source was PBMCs from blood, collected less than 6 days after vaccination. The receptors stem from a man aged 45-65 years who received an inactivated influenza vaccine. The CDR3 runs from the conserved cysteine through the conserved F or W. The listing skips clone size in some rows; elsewhere it reads once, few, many or a size class.

v_call: TRBV27
clone_size: few
cdr3_aa: CASSTNQGSYNEQFF

v_call: TRBV29-1
clone_size: NA
cdr3_aa: CSGSTSGDEQFF

v_call: TRBV4-3
clone_size: few
cdr3_aa: CASSQDGYEQFF

v_call: TRBV12-3/TRBV12-4
clone_size: many
cdr3_aa: CASSLSSSGPRGYTF

v_call: TRBV20-1
clone_size: NA
cdr3_aa: CSARPPGRRQETQYF

v_call: TRBV7-2
clone_size: few
cdr3_aa: CASSLVTGREQYF

v_call: TRBV29-1
clone_size: NA
cdr3_aa: CSVAGLAEQFF

v_call: TRBV4-3
clone_size: NA
cdr3_aa: CASSQGQLREETQYF

v_call: TRBV15
clone_size: NA
cdr3_aa: CATSREDRRETQYF

v_call: TRBV28
clone_size: NA
cdr3_aa: CASSWGARRNQPQHF

v_call: TRBV6-6
clone_size: NA
cdr3_aa: CASTWTGQGYTF

v_call: TRBV15
clone_size: few
cdr3_aa: CATSRDPGLAQHF

v_call: TRBV11-2
clone_size: few
cdr3_aa: CASSLGGGPDSYF

v_call: TRBV7-9
clone_size: few
cdr3_aa: CASRDEFENSPLHF